This entry features one TCR beta chain sequence. Its target is unknown. The same CDR3 is also encoded by other DNA sequences in this sample. Libraries were prepared by immunoSEQ multiplex PCR; TCRdb keeps only in-frame clonotypes and omits some of them. The sample lists 350,000 to 450,000 clones, roughly 81% occurring once. Specified treatment: roughly 19 received Ad26.COV2.S at low or high dose, single or two shots; about 5 received placebo; per-sample allocation not given. After the first vaccine or placebo injection, samples were drawn on day 63. What was given as vaccine was an Ad26 vector encoding Wuhan-strain SARS-CoV-2 spike. V gave up 6 bases and J gave up 5 bases; unmatched junction bases: 3. The germline V gene has CDR1 SNHLY and CDR2 FYNNEI. The CDR3 is made up of 13 amino acids. This record belongs to a study of Ad26.COV2.S vaccination and SARS-CoV-2 variants. Study-wide background: Participant was drawn from the COV1001 Ad26.COV2.S trial arm. Overall study findings and caveats: The TCR breadth and depth analyses may have produced an underestimate of total T cell responses. There was reportedly substantial breadth in spike-specific CD8+ and CD4+ T cell responses after vaccination.

This sequence joins TRBV2 and TRBJ1-4, with 7 bases matching TRBD1. This TCR was sampled from a person aged 18-65 years who received the Ad26.COV2.S COVID-19 vaccine or a placebo. The material sequenced was peripheral blood, taken in a trial of Ad26.COV2.S vaccine versus placebo. This CDR3 is CASSGTENEKLFF. The CDR3 DNA reads as TGTGCCAGCAGCGGGACAGAGAATGAAAAACTGTTTTTT. Full variable domain (outside the CDR3, taken from reference TRBV2 and TRBJ1-4): EPEVTQTPSHQVTQMGQEVILRCVPISNHLYFYWYRQILGQKVEFLVSFYNNEISEKSEIFDDQFSVERPDGSNFTLKIRSTKLEDSAMYFCASSGTENEKLFFGSGTQLSVL.